What follows are 18 T cell receptor beta chains derived from one specimen sequenced in a study of blood T cell repertoires in COVID-19. The protocol was immunoSEQ multiplex PCR, while the TCRdb copy is restricted to in-frame clones and leaves out a portion. The sample lists fewer than 55,000 clones, just under 90% seen once, with 7.5% to 10% in the top ten. The sequenced sample was peripheral blood. These receptors came from an elderly man with active or convalescent COVID-19.

The chain is built from TRBV2 and TRBJ2-3; 8 bases agree with TRBD2. V lost 4 bases, J lost 1 base, and 4 bases stayed unmatched. The CDR3 spans 15 residues. The germline V gene encodes CDR1 SNHLY and CDR2 FYNNEI. CDR3 sequence reads: CASSALLAGTDTQYF. The CDR3 DNA is TGTGCCAGCAGTGCTTTACTAGCGGGCACAGATACGCAGTATTTT.

The CDR3 DNA is TGTGCCAGCAGCCCCCAGAACAATGAGCAGTTCTTC. It is translated as CASSPQNNEQFF. This chain joins TRBV7-9 and TRBJ2-1, with D unclear. Trimming pared 5 bases from V and 5 bases from J, leaving 7 bases between. This CDR3 has 12 amino acids. Germline V gives CDR1 SEHNR, CDR2 FQNEAQ (reference sequence).

CDR3 region: CASSQDGGEAFF. In DNA, the CDR3 is TGCGCCAGCAGCCAAGATGGAGGGGAAGCTTTCTTT. The chain couples TRBV4-3 to TRBJ1-1; no clear D gene. Germline-derived CDR1 and CDR2 are LGHNA and YSLEER. The CDR3 covers 12 residues. V dropped 0 bases and J dropped 8 bases, with 7 bases sitting between them.

This sequence joins TRBV29-1 and TRBJ2-3; D not resolved. Germline V CDR1 and CDR2: SQVTM, ANQGSEA. The length of the CDR3 is 13 residues. V dropped 3 bases and J dropped 1 base, with 8 bases sitting between them. CDR3 protein: CSVDFRGTDTQYF. DNA for the CDR3: TGCAGCGTTGATTTTAGAGGCACAGATACGCAGTATTTT.

This clone has a single count. The chain recombines TRBV5-1 with TRBJ1-4; perhaps TRBD1 as D (6 bases). Germline V gene sequence: CDR1 SGHRS, CDR2 YFSETQ. Deletions cut 4 bases from V and 1 base from J, with 14 bases between. This CDR3 comprises 16 residues. The CDR3 sequence is CASSQGIGGTNEKLFF. The CDR3 DNA reads TGCGCCAGCAGCCAGGGGATAGGGGGAACTAATGAAAAACTGTTTTTT.

This chain joins TRBV13 and TRBJ1-6; D gene uncertain. The CDR3 covers 15 residues. Germline CDR1 reads PRHDT; CDR2 reads FYEKMQ (reference sequence). The V end lost 1 base, the J end lost 7 bases, and 11 bases lay between the germline ends. The CDR3: CASSLEMGKNSPLHF. The CDR3 bases are TGTGCCAGCAGCTTAGAGATGGGCAAGAATTCACCCCTCCACTTT.

This sequence joins TRBV18 and TRBJ1-1; 8 bases align to TRBD1. Trimming removed 1 base from V and 1 base from J; junction bases left unmatched: 2. The germline CDR1 and CDR2 sequences are KGHSH and LQKENI. This CDR3 is built from 15 residues. This CDR3 reads CASSPRQGANTEAFF. For the CDR3, the DNA is TGTGCCAGCTCACCACGGCAGGGGGCGAACACTGAAGCTTTCTTT.

This chain uses TRBV6-2 or TRBV6-3 with TRBJ2-1; 10 positions match TRBD2. The V segment lost 2 bases and the J segment 2 bases; nucleotides outside the gene matches: 3. The germline CDR1 and CDR2 sequences are MNHEY and SVGEGT. The CDR3 is 16 amino acids. The CDR3 region is CASSYPGLATYNEQFF. CDR3 coding DNA: TGTGCCAGCAGTTACCCGGGACTAGCGACCTACAATGAGCAGTTCTTC.

The rearrangement joins TRBV5-5 to TRBJ1-1; no reliable D call. CDR3 length equals 14 residues. Germline V CDR1 and CDR2: SGHKS, YYEKEE (reference sequence). Trimming stripped 0 bases from V and 3 bases from J, with 9 bases between. The CDR3 reads CASSLARSYTEAFF. In nucleotides, the CDR3 is TGTGCCAGCAGCTTGGCCAGATCTTACACTGAAGCTTTCTTT. Based on the CDR3 plus reference TRBV5-5 and TRBJ1-1, the full variable domain is DAGVTQSPTHLIKTRGQQVTLRCSPISGHKSVSWYQQVLGQGPQFIFQYYEKEERGRGNFPDRFSARQFPNYSSELNVNALLLGDSALYLCASSLARSYTEAFFGQGTRLTVV.

This sequence joins TRBV9 and TRBJ2-3, with D perhaps matching TRBD2 (6 bases). CDR1 SGDLS and CDR2 YYNGEE come from the germline V gene. Between the trimmed V and J ends, which lost 1 base and 5 bases, there was a span of 14 bases. This CDR3 has 15 residues. The DNA of the CDR3 is TGTGCCAGCAGCGTAAGGACTACCCGGGAAGATACGCAGTATTTT. This encodes CASSVRTTREDTQYF.

V usage is TRBV7-2 and J usage is TRBJ2-1, with 12 bases fitting TRBD2. Germline CDR1 reads SGHTA; CDR2 reads FQGNSA. The CDR3 contains 15 residues. Trimming took 4 bases from V and 8 from J; bases not matched to a gene: 6. This chain's CDR3 is CASSSRTSGVDEQFF. In DNA form, the CDR3 reads TGTGCCAGCAGCTCAAGGACTAGCGGGGTGGATGAGCAGTTCTTC.

V and J are TRBV28 and TRBJ1-1, with TRBD1 as a possible D gene (6 bases). The CDR3 is 14 amino acids. Trimming took 5 bases from V and 3 from J, leaving 13 bases between them. CDR1 is MDHEN, CDR2 SYDVKM, per germline. This CDR3 reads CASSPPGTYTEAFF. The CDR3 DNA follows: TGTGCCAGCAGTCCCCCTGGGACATACACTGAAGCTTTCTTT.

The genes are TRBV7-9 and TRBJ2-7; 8 bases are a match to TRBD1. CDR3 length: 15 residues. CDR1 SEHNR and CDR2 FQNEAQ come from the germline V gene (reference sequence). Germline trimming cut 5 bases from V and 2 bases from J; bases unmatched to any gene: 8. The CDR3, as DNA: TGTGCCAGCAGCGAACGGACAGGGATGGCCTACGAGCAGTACTTC. This translates into CASSERTGMAYEQYF.

V gene TRBV5-1 combines with J gene TRBJ2-5, with 8 nucleotides matching TRBD1. Trimming cost V 4 bases and J 1 base; bases outside gene matches: 6. Germline loops: CDR1 SGHRS, CDR2 YFSETQ. This CDR3 has 15 amino acids. This CDR3 is CASSIPGTGQETQYF. CDR3 DNA: TGCGCCAGCAGCATACCCGGGACAGGCCAAGAGACCCAGTACTTC.

The chain is built from TRBV28 and TRBJ2-7; 7 bases map to TRBD2. Germline CDR1 reads MDHEN; CDR2 reads SYDVKM. The ends lost 7 bases at V and 2 bases at J; junction bases unmatched: 14. This CDR3 is built from 16 residues. CDR3 nucleotides: TGTGCCAGCACGTTCATGGGGCGGGGGAAACCCTACGAGCAGTACTTC. Translating it yields CASTFMGRGKPYEQYF.

This chain joins TRBV30 and TRBJ2-7; 10 nucleotides align to TRBD1. The length of the CDR3 is 16 residues. J was trimmed by 1 base and V by 2 bases; bases with no gene match: 8. Germline V gene data show CDR1 as GTSNPN and CDR2 as SVGIG (reference sequence). The CDR3 spells CAWSFHRDRGSYEQYF. CDR3 bases: TGTGCCTGGAGTTTCCACCGGGACAGGGGTTCCTACGAGCAGTACTTC.

CDR3 in amino acids: CASGSLAFTDTQYF. CDR3 DNA sequence: TGTGCCAGCGGGTCCCTAGCATTCACAGATACGCAGTATTTT. The rearrangement joins TRBV27 to TRBJ2-3, with D perhaps matching TRBD2 (5 bases). The germline V and J ends were trimmed by 8 bases and 2 bases, with 14 bases remaining between them. The CDR3 has 14 residues. CDR1 and CDR2 from the germline V gene are MNHEY and SMNVEV (reference sequence).

A single count supports this clone. CDR3 DNA: TGTGCCAGCAGCTCCCATACCGGGGTTTACGAGCAGTACTTC. Translating gives CASSSHTGVYEQYF. This chain links TRBV9 with TRBJ2-7; possible D gene TRBD2, 5 bases. CDR1 and CDR2 (germline): SGDLS, YYNGEE. The V end lost 4 bases, the J end lost 4 bases, and 15 bases lay between the germline ends. CDR3 length: 14 amino acids.